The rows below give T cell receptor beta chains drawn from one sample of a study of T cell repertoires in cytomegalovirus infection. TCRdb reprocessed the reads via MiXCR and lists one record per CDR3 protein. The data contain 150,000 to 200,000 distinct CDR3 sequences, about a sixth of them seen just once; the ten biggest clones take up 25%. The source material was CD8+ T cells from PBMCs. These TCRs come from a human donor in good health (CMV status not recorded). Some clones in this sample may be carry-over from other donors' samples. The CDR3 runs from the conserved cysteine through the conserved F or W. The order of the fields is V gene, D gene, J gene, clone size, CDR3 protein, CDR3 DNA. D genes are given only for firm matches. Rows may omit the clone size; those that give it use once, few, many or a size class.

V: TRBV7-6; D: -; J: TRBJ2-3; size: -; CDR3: CASSFYPRTDTQYF; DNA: TGTGCCAGCAGCTTTTACCCTAGGACAGATACGCAGTATTTT
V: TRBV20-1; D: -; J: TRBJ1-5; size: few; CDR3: CSAGHQPQHF; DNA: TGCAGTGCTGGTCATCAGCCCCAGCATTTT
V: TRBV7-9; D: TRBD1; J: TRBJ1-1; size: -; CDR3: CASSPRWEGQGGTEAFF; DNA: TGTGCCAGCAGCCCCCGATGGGAGGGACAGGGAGGGACTGAAGCTTTCTTT
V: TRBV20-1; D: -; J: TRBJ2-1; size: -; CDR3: CSARDRQVGDEQFF; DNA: TGCAGTGCTAGAGATCGACAGGTGGGGGATGAGCAGTTCTTC
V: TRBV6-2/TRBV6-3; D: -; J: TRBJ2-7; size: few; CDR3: CASSYYTYEQYF; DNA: TGTGCCAGCAGTTACTATACTTACGAGCAGTACTTC
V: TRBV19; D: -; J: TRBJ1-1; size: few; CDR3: CASAQGTWTEAFF; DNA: TGTGCCAGTGCTCAGGGGACGTGGACTGAAGCTTTCTTT
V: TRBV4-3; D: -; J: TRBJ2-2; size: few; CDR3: CASSQDRMGGELFF; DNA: TGCGCCAGCAGCCAAGATCGGATGGGAGGGGAGCTGTTTTTT
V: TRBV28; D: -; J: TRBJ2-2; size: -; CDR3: CASSLRGTQWRELFF; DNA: TGTGCCAGCAGTTTGAGGGGGACTCAGTGGAGGGAGCTGTTTTTT
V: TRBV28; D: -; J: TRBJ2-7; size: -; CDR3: CASSDIAGQYF; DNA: TGTGCCAGCAGTGACATAGCCGGGCAGTACTTC
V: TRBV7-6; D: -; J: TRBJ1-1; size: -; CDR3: CASSLRGGTEAFF; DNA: TGTGCCAGCAGCTTACGGGGTGGCACTGAAGCTTTCTTT
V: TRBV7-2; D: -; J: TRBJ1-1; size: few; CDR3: CASSFDGSEAFF; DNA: TGTGCCAGCAGCTTCGATGGATCTGAAGCTTTCTTT
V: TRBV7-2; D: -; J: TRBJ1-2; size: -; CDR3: CASSSQPMGHYGYTF; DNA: TGTGCCAGCAGCTCCCAACCCATGGGGCACTATGGCTACACCTTC
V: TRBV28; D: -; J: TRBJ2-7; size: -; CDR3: CASKPSQTLGQYF; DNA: TGTGCCAGCAAGCCGAGCCAGACCCTCGGGCAGTACTTC
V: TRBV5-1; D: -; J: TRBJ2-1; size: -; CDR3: CASSGPGINPYNEQFF; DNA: TGCGCCAGCAGCGGCCCAGGTATCAACCCCTACAATGAGCAGTTCTTC
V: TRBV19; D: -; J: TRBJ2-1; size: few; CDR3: CASTNREMGYNEQFF; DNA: TGTGCCAGTACCAACAGGGAAATGGGCTACAATGAGCAGTTCTTC
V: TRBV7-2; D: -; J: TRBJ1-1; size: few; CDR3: CASSLTTPAYRLNTEAFF; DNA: TGTGCCAGCAGCTTAACGACGCCCGCGTATCGGCTGAACACTGAAGCTTTCTTT
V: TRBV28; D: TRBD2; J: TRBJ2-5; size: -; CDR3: CASSLGTGTSDFSGETQYF; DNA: TGTGCCAGCAGTTTGGGCACCGGGACTAGCGACTTCTCAGGGGAGACCCAGTACTTC
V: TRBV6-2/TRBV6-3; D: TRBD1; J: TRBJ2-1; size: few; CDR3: CATRLSEGAHYNEQFF; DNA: TGTGCCACCAGATTGTCAGAGGGGGCTCACTACAATGAGCAGTTCTTC
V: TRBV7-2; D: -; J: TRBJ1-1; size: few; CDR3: CASSLGGPGSNTEAFF; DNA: TGTGCCAGCAGCTTAGGTGGGCCGGGTTCGAACACTGAAGCTTTCTTT
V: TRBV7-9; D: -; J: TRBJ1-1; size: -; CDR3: CASSLPSFGGMNTEAFF; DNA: TGTGCCAGCAGCTTACCTTCATTTGGGGGGATGAACACTGAAGCTTTCTTT
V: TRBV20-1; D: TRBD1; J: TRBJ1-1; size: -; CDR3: CSGGQGMNTEAFF; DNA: TGCAGTGGAGGACAGGGGATGAACACTGAAGCTTTCTTT
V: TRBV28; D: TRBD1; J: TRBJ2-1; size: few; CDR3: CASSLGQGLNEQFF; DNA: TGTGCCAGCTCCCTTGGACAGGGGCTCAATGAGCAGTTCTTC
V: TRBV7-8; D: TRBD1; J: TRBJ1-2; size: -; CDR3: CASSFLGQLYGYTF; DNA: TGTGCCAGCAGCTTTTTGGGACAGCTCTATGGCTACACCTTC
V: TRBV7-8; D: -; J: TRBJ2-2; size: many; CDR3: CASSFGHLGELFF; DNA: TGTGCCAGCAGCTTCGGACATCTTGGGGAGCTGTTTTTT
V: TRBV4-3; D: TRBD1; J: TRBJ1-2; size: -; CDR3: CASSQDGGGLFYYGYTF; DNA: TGCGCCAGCAGCCAAGATGGAGGGGGCCTTTTCTACTATGGCTACACCTTC
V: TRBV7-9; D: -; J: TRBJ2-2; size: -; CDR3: CASSLAMGRTSTGELFF; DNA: TGTGCCAGCAGCTTAGCTATGGGGCGAACGAGCACCGGGGAGCTGTTTTTT
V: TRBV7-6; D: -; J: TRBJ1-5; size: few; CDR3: CASSSSGDGNQPQHF; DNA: TGTGCCAGCAGCTCTTCAGGGGATGGCAATCAGCCCCAGCATTTT
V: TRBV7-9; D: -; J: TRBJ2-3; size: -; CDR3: CASEADTQYF; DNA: TGTGCCAGCGAAGCAGATACGCAGTATTTT
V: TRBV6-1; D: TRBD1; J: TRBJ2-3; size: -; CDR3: CASSRLVSDRGSTDTQYF; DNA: TGTGCCAGCAGTCGCCTAGTGTCGGACAGGGGAAGCACAGATACGCAGTATTTT
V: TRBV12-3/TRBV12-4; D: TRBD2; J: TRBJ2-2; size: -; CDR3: CASSSGLATNTGELFF; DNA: TGTGCCAGCAGCTCCGGACTAGCCACGAACACCGGGGAGCTGTTTTTT
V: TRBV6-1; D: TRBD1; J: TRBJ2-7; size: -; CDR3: CASSFRTGGYEQYF; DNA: TGTGCCAGCAGTTTCCGGACAGGGGGCTACGAGCAGTACTTC
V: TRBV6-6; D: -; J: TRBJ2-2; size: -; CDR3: CASSFGSNTGELFF; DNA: TGTGCCAGCAGTTTCGGATCGAACACCGGGGAGCTGTTTTTT
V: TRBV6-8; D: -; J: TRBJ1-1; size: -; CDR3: CASSYSGINTEAFF; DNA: TGTGCCAGCAGTTACTCTGGGATTAACACTGAAGCTTTCTTT
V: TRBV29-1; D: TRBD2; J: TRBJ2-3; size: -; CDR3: CSVEDASGVATDTQYF; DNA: TGCAGCGTTGAAGATGCTAGCGGGGTTGCTACAGATACGCAGTATTTT
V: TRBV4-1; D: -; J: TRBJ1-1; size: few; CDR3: CASSQGYNAFF; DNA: TGCGCCAGCAGCCAAGGGTACAACGCTTTCTTT
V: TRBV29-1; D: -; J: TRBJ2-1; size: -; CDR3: CSVPGQSRYNEQFF; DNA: TGCAGCGTTCCCGGTCAGAGCCGCTACAATGAGCAGTTCTTC
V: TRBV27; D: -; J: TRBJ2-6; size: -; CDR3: CASSFTTGANVLTF; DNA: TGTGCCAGCAGTTTCACTACTGGGGCCAACGTCCTGACTTTC
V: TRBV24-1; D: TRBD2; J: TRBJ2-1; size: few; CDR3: CATSDLNLADLSNEQFF; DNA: TGTGCCACCAGTGACCTCAATCTAGCGGATTTGAGCAATGAGCAGTTCTTC
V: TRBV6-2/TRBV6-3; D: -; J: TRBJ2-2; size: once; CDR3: CASSYSNREDGELFF; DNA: TGTGCCAGCAGTTACTCAAACAGGGAGGACGGGGAGCTGTTTTTT
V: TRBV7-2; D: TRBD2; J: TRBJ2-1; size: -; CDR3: CASSLVSSGGPSSYNEQFF; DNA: TGTGCCAGCAGCTTAGTGTCTAGCGGGGGCCCGAGCTCCTACAATGAGCAGTTCTTC
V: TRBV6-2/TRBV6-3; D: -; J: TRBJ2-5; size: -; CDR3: CASTVGPRAQVETQYF; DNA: TGTGCCAGCACCGTTGGGCCTAGGGCTCAAGTGGAGACCCAGTACTTC